This TCR beta chain was recovered during a study of CD8+ T cells in alopecia areata. Study as a whole: Affected scalp percentage gauged treated patients' severity.

Between the trimmed V and J ends, which lost 6 bases and 1 base, there was a span of 15 bases. The CDR3 has 15 residues. CDR1 and CDR2 from the germline V gene are SNHLY and FYNNEI. Regarding treatment: oral pan-JAK inhibitor, 5-10 mg twice daily. RNA was extracted and reverse transcribed into cDNA as the sequencing template. Only in-frame clones appear in the TCRdb table, and some are missing; sequencing was by immunoSEQ multiplex PCR. Among 150,000 to 200,000 clones listed, roughly 60% were seen once. This chain links TRBV2 with TRBJ2-5, with D possibly being TRBD1 (5 bases). This clonotype was obtained from a human donor with alopecia areata. Sequencing was performed on CD4+ T cells sorted from blood, taken at week 24, from a patient treated with tofacitinib. The DNA for the CDR3 is TGTGCCAGCAGACAAAACGGACACGGCCAAGAGACCCAGTACTTC. Translated, it gives CASRQNGHGQETQYF.